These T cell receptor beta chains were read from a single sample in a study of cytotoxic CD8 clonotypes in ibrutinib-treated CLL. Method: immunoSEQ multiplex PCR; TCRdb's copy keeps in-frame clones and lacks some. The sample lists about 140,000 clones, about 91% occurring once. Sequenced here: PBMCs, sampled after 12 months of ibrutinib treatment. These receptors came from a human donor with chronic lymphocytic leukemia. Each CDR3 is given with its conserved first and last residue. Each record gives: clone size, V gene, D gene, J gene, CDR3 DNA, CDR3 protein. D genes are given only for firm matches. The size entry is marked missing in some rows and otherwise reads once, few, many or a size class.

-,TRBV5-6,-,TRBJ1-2,TGTGCCAGCACCTCGGTCGGGGACAACTATGGCTACACCTTC,CASTSVGDNYGYTF
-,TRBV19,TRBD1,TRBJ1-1,TGTGCCAGTAGTGACAGGGGGGACACTGAAGCTTTCTTT,CASSDRGDTEAFF
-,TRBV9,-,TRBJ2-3,TGTGCCAGCAGCGTGGGGCGGGACGGCCTAACAGATACGCAGTATTTT,CASSVGRDGLTDTQYF
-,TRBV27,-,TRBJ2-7,TGTGCCAGCAGTTTATCCAGCCCTCCCCGCTACGAGCAGTACTTC,CASSLSSPPRYEQYF
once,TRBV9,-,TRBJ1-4,TGTGCCAGCAGCGTAGTGGGCAGTTGGGAAAAACTGTTTTTT,CASSVVGSWEKLFF
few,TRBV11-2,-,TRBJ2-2,TGTGCCAGCAGCCCTCGGACAGCGAACACCGGGGAGCTGTTTTTT,CASSPRTANTGELFF
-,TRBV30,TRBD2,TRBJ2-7,TGTGCCTGGAGCTACGTAGCGGGCTACGAGCAGTACTTC,CAWSYVAGYEQYF
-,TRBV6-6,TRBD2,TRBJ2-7,TGTGCCAGCAGGTATAGCGGGAGCTCTGATTACGAGCAGTACTTC,CASRYSGSSDYEQYF
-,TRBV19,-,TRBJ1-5,TGTGCCAGTAGTAAAGGGCCTTATAGCAATCAGCCCCAGCATTTT,CASSKGPYSNQPQHF
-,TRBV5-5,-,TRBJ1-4,TGTGCCAGCAGCTTGACAGGTTCTAATGAAAAACTGTTTTTT,CASSLTGSNEKLFF
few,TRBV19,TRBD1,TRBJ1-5,TGTGCCAGTAGTACCAGCTCGGACAGGGCGAATCAGCCCCAGCATTTT,CASSTSSDRANQPQHF
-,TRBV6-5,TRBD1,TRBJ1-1,TGTGCCAGCAGTTATTTATGGGACAGGGAGGACACTGAAGCTTTCTTT,CASSYLWDREDTEAFF
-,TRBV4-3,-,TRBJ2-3,TGCGCCAGCAGCCAAGCGGGAGATACGCAGTATTTT,CASSQAGDTQYF
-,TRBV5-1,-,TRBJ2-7,TGCGCCAGCAGCTCGACCGATGGTGGGGTCCACGAGCAGTACTTC,CASSSTDGGVHEQYF
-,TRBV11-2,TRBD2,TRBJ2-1,TGTGCCAGCAGCACGCGGGGGGCGCTAGCGGGAGGTGAGCAGTTCTTC,CASSTRGALAGGEQFF
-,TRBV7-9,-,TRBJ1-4,TGTGCCAGCAGCCATTCAAACGGGAGGGAACTGTTTTTT,CASSHSNGRELFF
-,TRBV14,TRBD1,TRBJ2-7,TGTGCCAGCAGCCCCCGGACAGGGGCCGAGCAGTACTTC,CASSPRTGAEQYF
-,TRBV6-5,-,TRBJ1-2,TGTGCCAGCAGGACCTCGACAGGCCACTATGGCTACACCTTC,CASRTSTGHYGYTF
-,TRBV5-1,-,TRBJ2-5,TGCGCCAGCAGCTGGTCTTACCAAGAGACCCAGTACTTC,CASSWSYQETQYF
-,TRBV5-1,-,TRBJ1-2,TGCGCCAGCAGCTCGGCAGGCTTCAACTGGGGCTACACCTTC,CASSSAGFNWGYTF
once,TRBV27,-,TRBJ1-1,TGTGCCAGCAGTTTAAGGTACAGGAGGAGCACTGAAGCTTTCTTT,CASSLRYRRSTEAFF
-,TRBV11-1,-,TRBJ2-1,TGTGCCAGCAGCTTAGTGGGCGGCCTCGGTGAGCAGTTCTTC,CASSLVGGLGEQFF
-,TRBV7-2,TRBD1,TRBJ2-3,TGTGCCAGCAACATACAGGGGGCAGGAGCAGATACGCAGTATTTT,CASNIQGAGADTQYF
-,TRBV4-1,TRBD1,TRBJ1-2,TGCGCCAGCTCGACCGGGACAGGGGCTAACTATGGCTACACCTTC,CASSTGTGANYGYTF
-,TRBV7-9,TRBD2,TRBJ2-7,TGTGCCAGCAGCTTAGAGAGACTAGCGGGAGAGCAGTACTTC,CASSLERLAGEQYF
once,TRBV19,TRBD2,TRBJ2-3,TGTGCCACCGACGCGGGAGGGACAGATACGCAGTATTTT,CATDAGGTDTQYF
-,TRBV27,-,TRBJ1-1,TGTGCCAGCAGTTTATCGGGTGCAGCGAACACTGAAGCTTTCTTT,CASSLSGAANTEAFF
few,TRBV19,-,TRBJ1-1,TGTGCCAGTAGTATGAGTCAGGTCTACACTGAAGCTTTCTTT,CASSMSQVYTEAFF
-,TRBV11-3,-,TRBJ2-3,TGTGCCAGCAGCTTGGGGACAAAAAGGGGCACAGATACGCAGTATTTT,CASSLGTKRGTDTQYF
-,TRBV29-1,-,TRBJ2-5,TGCAGCGTTGTATTGCGCCCAGCGGGAGAGACCCAGTACTTC,CSVVLRPAGETQYF
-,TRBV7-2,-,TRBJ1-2,TGTGCCAGCAGCCTAGGGAGGGGGGCAGCTGGCTACACCTTC,CASSLGRGAAGYTF
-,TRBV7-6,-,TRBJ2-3,TGTGCCAGCAGCCTAGAAGATACGCAGTATTTT,CASSLEDTQYF
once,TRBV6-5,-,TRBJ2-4,TGTGCCAGCAGCGGAGGAGCCAAAAACATTCAGTACTTC,CASSGGAKNIQYF
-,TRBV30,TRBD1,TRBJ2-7,TGTGCCTGGAGGAACAATCCGGGACAGCCATACGAGCAGTACTTC,CAWRNNPGQPYEQYF
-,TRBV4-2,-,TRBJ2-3,TGTGCCAGCAGCCAAGATGGGTCGGAAAATACGCAGTATTTT,CASSQDGSENTQYF
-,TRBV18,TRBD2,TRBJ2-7,TGTGCCAGCTCATCGACAGCACCTCTAGCGGGAGGACTCTACGAGCAGTACTTC,CASSSTAPLAGGLYEQYF
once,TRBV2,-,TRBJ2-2,TGTGCCAGCAGTCTAGAAAACACCGGGGAGCTGTTTTTT,CASSLENTGELFF
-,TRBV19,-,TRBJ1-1,TGTGCCAGATGGATTATGAACACTGAAGCTTTCTTT,CARWIMNTEAFF
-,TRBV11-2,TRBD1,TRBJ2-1,TGTGCCAGCAGCTTAGTTTATTTTCGCGACAGGGATGTGTGGCAGTTCTTC,CASSLVYFRDRDVWQFF
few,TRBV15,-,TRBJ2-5,TGTGCCACCAGCGAGGGGCAGGGATCAGGGCAAGAGACCCAGTACTTC,CATSEGQGSGQETQYF
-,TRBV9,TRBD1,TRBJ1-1,TGTGCCAGCAGCCCCCAGGGACAGGGGGCGACCACTGAAGCTTTCTTT,CASSPQGQGATTEAFF
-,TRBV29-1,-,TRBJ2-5,TGCAGCCCCACGGGGCGTATCGCCCAGTACTTC,CSPTGRIAQYF
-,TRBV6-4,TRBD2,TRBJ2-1,TGTGCCAGCAGTGTTAGCGGGAGCTCCTACAATGAGCAGTTCTTC,CASSVSGSSYNEQFF
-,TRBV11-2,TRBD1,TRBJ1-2,TGTGCCAGCAGCTTAGGGACAGGGATTGGCTATGGCTACACCTTC,CASSLGTGIGYGYTF
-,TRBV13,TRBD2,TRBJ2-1,TGTGCCTGCCATCCGGGACTAGCGTATTCCGGTGAGCAGTTCTTC,CACHPGLAYSGEQFF